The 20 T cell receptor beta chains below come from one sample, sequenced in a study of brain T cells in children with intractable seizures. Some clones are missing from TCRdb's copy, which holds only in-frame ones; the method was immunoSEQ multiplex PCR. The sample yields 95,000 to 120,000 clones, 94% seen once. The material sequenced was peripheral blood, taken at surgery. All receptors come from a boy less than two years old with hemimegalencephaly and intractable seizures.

CDR3 region: CAIPGYRETQYF. The CDR3 DNA is TGTGCCATCCCAGGTTACAGGGAGACCCAGTACTTC. The J gene is TRBJ2-5, the V gene TRBV21-1; the table calls TRBD1, which could not be checked here. TRBV21-1 is deemed a pseudogene. This CDR3 has 12 residues.

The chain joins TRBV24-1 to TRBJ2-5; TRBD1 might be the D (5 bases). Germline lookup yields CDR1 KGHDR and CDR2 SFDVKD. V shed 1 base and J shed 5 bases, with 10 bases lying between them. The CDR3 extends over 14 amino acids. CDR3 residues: CATSDFGRAETQYF. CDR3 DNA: TGTGCCACCAGTGATTTTGGCAGGGCCGAGACCCAGTACTTC.

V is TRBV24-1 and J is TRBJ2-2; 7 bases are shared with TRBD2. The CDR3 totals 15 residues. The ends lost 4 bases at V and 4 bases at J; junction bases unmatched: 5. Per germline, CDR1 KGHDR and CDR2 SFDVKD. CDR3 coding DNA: TGTGCCACCAGTGACGCCCGGACTAGCACCGGGGAGCTGTTTTTT. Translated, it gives CATSDARTSTGELFF.

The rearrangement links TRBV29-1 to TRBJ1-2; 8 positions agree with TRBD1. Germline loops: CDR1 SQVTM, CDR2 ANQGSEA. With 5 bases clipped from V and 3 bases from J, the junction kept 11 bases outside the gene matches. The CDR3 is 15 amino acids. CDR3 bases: TGCAGCGTTAGGGACAGGACCCTAGGGGACTATGGCTACACCTTC. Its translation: CSVRDRTLGDYGYTF.

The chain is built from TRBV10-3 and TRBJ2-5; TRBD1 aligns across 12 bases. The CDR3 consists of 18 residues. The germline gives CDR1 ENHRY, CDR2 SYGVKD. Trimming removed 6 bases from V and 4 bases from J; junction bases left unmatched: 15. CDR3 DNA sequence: TGTGCCATCAGAACTTCAGCCCCGGGACAGGGGGCTTTAGAGACCCAGTACTTC. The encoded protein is CAIRTSAPGQGALETQYF.

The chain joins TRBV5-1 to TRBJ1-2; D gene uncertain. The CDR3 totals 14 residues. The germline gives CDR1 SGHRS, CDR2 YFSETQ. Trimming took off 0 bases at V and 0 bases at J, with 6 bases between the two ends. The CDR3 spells CASSLVGPNYGYTF. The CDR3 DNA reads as TGCGCCAGCAGCTTGGTCGGTCCTAACTATGGCTACACCTTC. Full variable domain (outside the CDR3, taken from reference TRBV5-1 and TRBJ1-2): KAGVTQTPRYLIKTRGQQVTLSCSPISGHRSVSWYQQTPGQGLQFLFEYFSETQRNKGNFPGRFSGRQFSNSRSEMNVSTLELGDSALYLCASSLVGPNYGYTFGSGTRLTVV.

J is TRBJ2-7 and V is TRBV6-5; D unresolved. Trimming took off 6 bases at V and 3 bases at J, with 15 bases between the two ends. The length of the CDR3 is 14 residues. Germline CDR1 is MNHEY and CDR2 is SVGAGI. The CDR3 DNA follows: TGTGCCAGCAGACCCGTTCCGATCTACTACGAGCAGTACTTC. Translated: CASRPVPIYYEQYF.

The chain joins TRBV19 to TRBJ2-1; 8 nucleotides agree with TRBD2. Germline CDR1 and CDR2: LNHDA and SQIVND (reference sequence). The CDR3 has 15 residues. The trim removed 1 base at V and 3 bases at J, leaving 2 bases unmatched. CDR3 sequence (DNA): TGTGCCAGTAGTATAGTAGCGGGGATCTACAATGAGCAGTTCTTC. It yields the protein CASSIVAGIYNEQFF.

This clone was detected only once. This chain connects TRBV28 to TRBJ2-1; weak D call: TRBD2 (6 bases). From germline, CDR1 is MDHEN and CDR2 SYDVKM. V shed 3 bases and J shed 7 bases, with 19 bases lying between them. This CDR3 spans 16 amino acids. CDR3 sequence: CASSFGGPLGGNEQFF. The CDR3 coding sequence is TGTGCCAGCAGTTTTGGTGGGCCCCTCGGGGGTAATGAGCAGTTCTTC.

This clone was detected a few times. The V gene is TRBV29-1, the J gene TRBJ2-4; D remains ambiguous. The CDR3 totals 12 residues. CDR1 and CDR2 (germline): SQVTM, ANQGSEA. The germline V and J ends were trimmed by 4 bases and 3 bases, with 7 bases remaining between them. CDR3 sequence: CSVAGGKNIQYF. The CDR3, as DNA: TGCAGCGTTGCTGGCGGCAAAAACATTCAGTACTTC.

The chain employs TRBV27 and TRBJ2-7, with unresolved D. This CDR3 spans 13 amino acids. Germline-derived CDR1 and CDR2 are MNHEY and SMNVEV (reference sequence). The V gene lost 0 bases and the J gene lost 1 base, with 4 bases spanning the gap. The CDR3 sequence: CASSLSGSYEQYF. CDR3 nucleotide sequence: TGTGCCAGCAGTTTATCTGGATCCTACGAGCAGTACTTC.

The CDR3, as DNA: TGTGCCACCAGCAGAGATTTGGCTGCCTCATACACAGATACGCAGTATTTT. Protein product: CATSRDLAASYTDTQYF. The chain joins TRBV15 to TRBJ2-3, with D hard to call. Germline V gene lookup returns CDR1 LNHNV and CDR2 YYDKDF (reference sequence). The CDR3 runs 17 residues. Trimming pared 0 bases from V and 2 bases from J, leaving 15 bases between.

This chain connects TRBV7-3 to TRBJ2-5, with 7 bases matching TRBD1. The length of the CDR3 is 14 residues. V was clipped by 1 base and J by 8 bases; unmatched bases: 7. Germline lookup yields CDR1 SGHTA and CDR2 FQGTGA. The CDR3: CASSLKGGPGTQYF. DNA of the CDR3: TGTGCCAGCAGCTTAAAAGGGGGCCCAGGAACCCAGTACTTC.

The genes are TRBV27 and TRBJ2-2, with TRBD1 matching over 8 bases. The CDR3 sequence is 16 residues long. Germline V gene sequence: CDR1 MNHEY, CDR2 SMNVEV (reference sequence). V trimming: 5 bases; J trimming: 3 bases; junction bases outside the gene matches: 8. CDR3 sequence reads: CASSPTGGSDTGELFF. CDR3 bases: TGTGCCAGCAGTCCCACAGGGGGGTCAGACACCGGGGAGCTGTTTTTT.

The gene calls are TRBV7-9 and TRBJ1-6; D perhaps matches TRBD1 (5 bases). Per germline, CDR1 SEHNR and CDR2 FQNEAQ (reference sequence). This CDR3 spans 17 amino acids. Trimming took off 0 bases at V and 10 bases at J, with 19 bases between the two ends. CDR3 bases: TGTGCCAGCAGCTTAGCATTGGGGACTCGGCGGGTGTCACCCCTCCACTTT. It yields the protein CASSLALGTRRVSPLHF.

CDR3 protein: CASSRTSVSTDTQYF. CDR3 nucleotide sequence: TGTGCCAGCAGTCGGACTAGCGTTAGCACAGATACGCAGTATTTT. The chain combines TRBV6-6 with TRBJ2-3; 9 positions match TRBD2. This CDR3 spans 15 amino acids. J lost 0 bases, V lost 5 bases, and 3 bases had no gene match. The germline V gene encodes CDR1 MNHNY and CDR2 SVGAGI (reference sequence).

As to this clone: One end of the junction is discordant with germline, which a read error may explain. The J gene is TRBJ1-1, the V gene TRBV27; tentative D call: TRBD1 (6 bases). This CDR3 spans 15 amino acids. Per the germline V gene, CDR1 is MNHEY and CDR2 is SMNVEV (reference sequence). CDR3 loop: CASSLSGGSPGEAFF. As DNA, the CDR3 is TGTGCCAGCAGTCTATCCGGGGGCTCGCCGGGTGAAGCTTTCTTT.

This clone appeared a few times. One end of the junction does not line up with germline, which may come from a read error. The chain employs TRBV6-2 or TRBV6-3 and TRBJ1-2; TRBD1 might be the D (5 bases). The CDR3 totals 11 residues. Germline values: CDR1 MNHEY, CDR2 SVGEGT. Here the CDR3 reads CASGQVRGRSF. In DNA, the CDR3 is TGTGCCAGCGGCCAGGTCCGGGGACGGTCCTTC.

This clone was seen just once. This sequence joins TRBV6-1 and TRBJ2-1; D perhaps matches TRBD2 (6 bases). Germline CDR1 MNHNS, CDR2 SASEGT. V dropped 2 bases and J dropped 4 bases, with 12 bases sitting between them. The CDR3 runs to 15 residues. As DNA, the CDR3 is TGTGCCAGCAGTGAAACCGGGAGCTGGTACAATGAGCAGTTCTTC. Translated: CASSETGSWYNEQFF.

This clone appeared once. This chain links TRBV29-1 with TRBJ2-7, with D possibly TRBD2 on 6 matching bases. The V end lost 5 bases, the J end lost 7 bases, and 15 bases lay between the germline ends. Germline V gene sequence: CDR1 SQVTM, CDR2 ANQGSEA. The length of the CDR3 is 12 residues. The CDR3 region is CSVRPGDWEQYF. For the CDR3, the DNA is TGCAGCGTTCGCCCGGGGGATTGGGAGCAGTACTTC.